The 27 T cell receptor beta chains below all came from one sample that was sequenced in a study of monozygotic twins with inflammatory bowel disease. TCRdb reprocessed the 5' RACE reads; each CDR3 protein has one entry and no DNA is given. The repertoire table contains some 330,000 distinct CDR3 sequences. The sample comprised blood. These TCRs come from a human donor with ulcerative colitis or Crohn's disease, or a healthy co-twin of an affected twin (not recorded which).

The genes are TRBV20-1 and TRBJ2-5; the TCRdb call, TRBD2, lacks DNA for checking. The CDR3 is 15 amino acids. The V gene's germline CDR1 is DFQATT and CDR2 SNEGSKA (reference sequence). This CDR3 reads CSAMPLAGKQETQYF.

J is TRBJ1-1 and V is TRBV7-9; TCRdb's D call, TRBD1, is unchecked because there is no DNA. The CDR3 length is 12 residues. Germline V lookup: CDR1 SEHNR, CDR2 FQNEAQ (reference sequence). CDR3 protein: CASSLEGGEAFF.

V gene TRBV3-1 combines with J gene TRBJ1-1; TCRdb's assignment of TRBD1 cannot be checked, as there is no DNA. This CDR3 spans 13 amino acids. Germline V gives CDR1 LGHDT, CDR2 YNNKEL (reference sequence). The CDR3 here is CASRAGQGTEAFF.

This rearrangement joins TRBV15 to TRBJ1-4; TCRdb's assignment of TRBD1 cannot be checked, as there is no DNA. CDR1 is LNHNV and CDR2 is YYDKDF in the germline V gene (reference sequence). This CDR3 is 15 amino acids long. The CDR3 region is CATSRERGVWEKLFF.

The chain combines TRBV4-2 with TRBJ1-5; TCRdb's assignment of TRBD1 cannot be checked, as there is no DNA. The CDR3 totals 15 residues. Germline-derived CDR1 and CDR2 are LGHNA and YNFKEQ. CDR3 loop: CASSQRQHSNQPQHF.

This chain joins TRBV7-6 and TRBJ2-3; the D gene TCRdb calls, TRBD1, cannot be checked with no DNA. The CDR3 consists of 15 residues. Germline-derived CDR1 and CDR2 are SGHVS and FNYEAQ. The CDR3 spells CASSLVGGPTDTQYF.

This chain's CDR3 is CSATSLVASGGASTDTQYF. The chain links TRBV20-1 to TRBJ2-3; the D call from TCRdb, TRBD2, cannot be confirmed without DNA. In germline, CDR1 is DFQATT, CDR2 SNEGSKA (reference sequence). The CDR3 has 19 amino acids.

This chain's CDR3 is CAWSLLAGGLNEQFF. The V gene is TRBV30, the J gene TRBJ2-1; TCRdb lists TRBD2, though no DNA is available to test this call. This CDR3 has 15 amino acids. In germline, CDR1 is GTSNPN, CDR2 SVGIG (reference sequence).

The chain has TRBV7-7 and TRBJ2-2; the D gene TCRdb calls, TRBD1, cannot be checked with no DNA. Germline V gives CDR1 SSHAT, CDR2 FNYEAQ (reference sequence). The CDR3 sequence is 16 residues long. The CDR3 loop is CASSPWTGGGTGELFF.

This chain joins TRBV7-2 and TRBJ2-2; the D call of TRBD2 rests on TCRdb alone, since no DNA is present to check it. CDR3 length: 15 residues. CDR1 SGHTA and CDR2 FQGNSA come from the germline V gene. CDR3 residues: CASSPRRGASGELFF.

The gene calls are TRBV9 and TRBJ2-5. This CDR3 spans 13 amino acids. Per germline, CDR1 SGDLS and CDR2 YYNGEE. CDR3 protein: CASSLQYQETQYF.

This chain uses TRBV10-1 with TRBJ2-1; checking the TCRdb D call of TRBD2 is not possible without DNA. Germline loops: CDR1 WNHNN, CDR2 SYGVQD (reference sequence). CDR3 length: 17 amino acids. CDR3 amino acids: CASSRTSGGAIVNEQFF.

The chain links TRBV12-3 or TRBV12-4 to TRBJ1-1. CDR3 length: 14 residues. CDR3 sequence: CASSLASVNTEAFF.

This sequence joins TRBV28 and TRBJ2-7; TCRdb returns TRBD2, unconfirmable since there is no DNA. Germline V gene data show CDR1 as MDHEN and CDR2 as SYDVKM. This CDR3 region has 15 residues. The CDR3 spells CASSFAGGLSYEQYF.

This clonotype shows up as medium-sized by frequency. CDR3 sequence reads: CASSLELGARNIQYF. V usage is TRBV7-2 and J usage is TRBJ2-4; TCRdb picks TRBD1, but there is no DNA to check that call. Germline V gives CDR1 SGHTA, CDR2 FQGNSA. CDR3 size: 15 residues.

J is TRBJ2-7 and V is TRBV7-3. This CDR3 is 16 amino acids long. The germline V gene encodes CDR1 SGHTA and CDR2 FQGTGA. CDR3 protein: CASSLSLVNSPYEQYF. Filled out from reference TRBV7-3 and TRBJ2-7, the complete variable domain reads GAGVSQTPSNKVTEKGKYVELRCDPISGHTALYWYRQSLGQGPEFLIYFQGTGAADDSGLPNDRFFAVRPEGSVSTLKIQRTERGDSAVYLCASSLSLVNSPYEQYFGPGTRLTVT.

The gene calls are TRBV30 and TRBJ2-1; the TCRdb D gene call, TRBD2, has no DNA to confirm it. This CDR3 is 15 amino acids long. The V gene's germline CDR1 is GTSNPN and CDR2 SVGIG (reference sequence). Here the CDR3 reads CAWSEGLVGVSEQFF.

This chain uses TRBV7-9 with TRBJ2-1; the D call from TCRdb, TRBD2, cannot be confirmed without DNA. Per germline, CDR1 SEHNR and CDR2 FQNEAQ (reference sequence). This CDR3 is built from 15 residues. The chain's CDR3 is CASSIAGTRNNEQFF.

The rearrangement uses TRBV5-1 and TRBJ2-1; the D call from TCRdb, TRBD2, cannot be confirmed without DNA. Germline CDR1 and CDR2: SGHRS and YFSETQ. This CDR3 comprises 18 residues. The CDR3 is CASSLAIGSKEPYNEQFF. Supplemented by reference TRBV5-1 and TRBJ2-1, the full variable domain reads KAGVTQTPRYLIKTRGQQVTLSCSPISGHRSVSWYQQTPGQGLQFLFEYFSETQRNKGNFPGRFSGRQFSNSRSEMNVSTLELGDSALYLCASSLAIGSKEPYNEQFFGPGTRLTVL.

The V and J genes are TRBV9 and TRBJ2-7; TCRdb designates TRBD2, a call that cannot be tested without DNA. CDR3 length: 16 amino acids. CDR1 is SGDLS, CDR2 YYNGEE, per germline. The CDR3 region is CASSKKTLAGFYEQYF.

The chain is built from TRBV12-3 or TRBV12-4 and TRBJ1-4; TCRdb gives TRBD1 as the D gene, but with no DNA this cannot be confirmed. The CDR3 spans 15 residues. CDR3 amino acids: CASRPGQGALEKLFF.

This chain joins TRBV7-9 and TRBJ1-4; TCRdb's D gene call, TRBD1, goes unchecked for lack of DNA. This CDR3 has 16 residues. The germline gives CDR1 SEHNR, CDR2 FQNEAQ (reference sequence). The CDR3 sequence: CASRPGPSEANEKLFF.

The chain is built from TRBV2 and TRBJ2-3; TCRdb outputs TRBD2, but without DNA this stays unchecked. The germline V gene encodes CDR1 SNHLY and CDR2 FYNNEI. This CDR3 is 15 amino acids long. CDR3 in amino acids: CASSEMGLGGKTQYF.

The J gene is TRBJ1-2, the V gene TRBV7-9. The CDR3 sequence is 13 residues long. Germline-derived CDR1 and CDR2 are SEHNR and FQNEAQ (reference sequence). CDR3 residues: CASSLTEAYGYTF.

V is TRBV24-1 and J is TRBJ2-1; TCRdb reports TRBD1, a call that lacks DNA to check it against. This CDR3 spans 14 amino acids. Germline CDR1 is KGHDR and CDR2 is SFDVKD. The CDR3 reads CATSEAGQHNEQFF.

The chain employs TRBV7-2 and TRBJ2-7; TCRdb's D call, TRBD1, is unchecked because there is no DNA. This CDR3 spans 15 amino acids. Germline CDR1 SGHTA, CDR2 FQGNSA. The CDR3 protein is CASSLAQGRAYEQYF. The full variable domain, its missing parts supplied by reference TRBV7-2 and TRBJ2-7, is GAGVSQSPSNKVTEKGKDVELRCDPISGHTALYWYRQSLGQGLEFLIYFQGNSAPDKSGLPSDRFSAERTGGSVSTLTIQRTQQEDSAVYLCASSLAQGRAYEQYFGPGTRLTVT.

This chain joins TRBV6-1 and TRBJ1-2; TCRdb's assignment of TRBD1 cannot be checked, as there is no DNA. This CDR3 contains 15 residues. Germline CDR1 and CDR2: MNHNS and SASEGT. The CDR3 here is CASSELGQGNGGYTF.